The sequence of this TCR beta chain was determined in a study of control samples from healthy donors and cancer patients. The repertoire was sequenced with immunoSEQ multiplex PCR; TCRdb's copy has only in-frame clones and lacks some. The sample has about 140,000 clones; roughly nine tenths are singletons. The trim removed 4 bases at V and 5 bases at J, leaving 8 bases unmatched. The length of the CDR3 is 15 residues. Germline V CDR1 and CDR2: MDHEN, SYDVKM. The source is a man younger than 35 in good health. This chain links TRBV28 with TRBJ1-5; TRBD1 matches at 7 bases. The specimen sequenced was blood. The CDR3 loop reads CASSSWDSSYQPQHF. The DNA for the CDR3 is TGTGCCAGCAGTTCCTGGGACAGTTCTTATCAGCCCCAGCATTTT.